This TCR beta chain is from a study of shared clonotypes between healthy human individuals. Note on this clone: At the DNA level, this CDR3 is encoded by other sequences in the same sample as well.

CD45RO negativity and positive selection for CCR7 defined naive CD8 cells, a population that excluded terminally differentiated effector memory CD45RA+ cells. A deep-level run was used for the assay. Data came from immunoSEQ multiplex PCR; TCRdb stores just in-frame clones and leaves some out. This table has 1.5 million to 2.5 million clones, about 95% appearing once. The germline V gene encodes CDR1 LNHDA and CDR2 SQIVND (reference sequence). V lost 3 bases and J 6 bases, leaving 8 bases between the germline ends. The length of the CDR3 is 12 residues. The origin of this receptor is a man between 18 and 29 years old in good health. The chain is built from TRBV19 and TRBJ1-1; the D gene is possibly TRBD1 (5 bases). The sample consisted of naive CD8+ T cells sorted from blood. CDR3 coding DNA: TGTGCCAGTAGTATTGGGGGATCTGAAGCTTTCTTT. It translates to CASSIGGSEAFF.